This T cell receptor (beta chain) originates from a study of cytomegalovirus exposure and HLA in healthy donors. General study points: Links to common viral pathogens appeared, in a later analysis, for several of the most significant clusters.

A remark on this clone: Antigen specificity is unknown.

The CDR3 contains 14 residues. The V end was cut by 2 bases, the J end by 11 bases, with 17 bases between. Germline lookup yields CDR1 SGHRS and CDR2 YFSETQ. The study ran its PCR with 60 Vbeta and 13 Jbeta primers. Assay used: immunoSEQ multiplex PCR; TCRdb lists only in-frame clones, some missing. The table shows roughly 57,000 clones, with approximately 82% occurring only once. The rearrangement uses TRBV5-1 and TRBJ1-3, with TRBD1 as a possible D gene (5 bases). This sequence was found in a man aged 45-65 years in good health and CMV-seronegative. Specimen: PBMCs. CDR3 DNA sequence: TGCGCCAGCAGCTTAGGAGGGGCCCCCGCTCCCATATATTTT. It specifies CASSLGGAPAPIYF.